The 10 T cell receptor beta chains reported below all come from one sample, sequenced in a study of response to subunit inactivated influenza vaccine. TCRdb called the RT-PCR reads again in MiXCR, with one record for every CDR3 protein. The sample lists 400,000 to 650,000 distinct CDR3 sequences; roughly 7.6% were seen once. Sequencing was performed on PBMCs from blood, taken around 25 months after vaccination. The receptors were sampled from a man between 50 and 75 years old who received an inactivated influenza vaccine.

Ten or more counts support this clonotype. The genes are TRBV20-1 and TRBJ1-5; TRBD1 might be the D (6 bases). There are 15 residues in the CDR3. Germline V gene sequence: CDR1 DFQATT, CDR2 SNEGSKA (reference sequence). V shed 6 bases and J shed 0 bases, with 15 bases lying between them. The CDR3 nucleotides are TGCAGTGCCGGGAGGGGGGATTATAGCAATCAGCCCCAGCATTTT. Translation: CSAGRGDYSNQPQHF.

This clonotype occurred a few times. This sequence joins TRBV7-9 and TRBJ2-1; D is perhaps TRBD2 (6 bases). The CDR3 is 13 residues long. Germline CDR1 is SEHNR and CDR2 is FQNEAQ (reference sequence). Trimming removed 4 bases from V and 14 bases from J, with 18 bases in between. The CDR3 DNA follows: TGTGCCAGCAGCTCATCCGGGACTGGGGGAAAGTTCTTC. Amino acids: CASSSSGTGGKFF.

This clonotype appeared a few times. The chain combines TRBV5-1 with TRBJ1-4, with D maybe TRBD1 (6 bases). This CDR3 has 15 residues. Germline CDR1 is SGHRS and CDR2 is YFSETQ. V lost 4 bases and J lost 2, with 12 bases in between. The CDR3 region has the DNA TGCGCCAGCAGCCTGCGAGGGGGGACTAATGAAAAACTGTTTTTT. Its translation is CASSLRGGTNEKLFF.

The sample holds a few counts of this clonotype. The chain carries TRBV4-2 and TRBJ2-1; 8 bases map to TRBD2. V dropped 4 bases and J dropped 4; count of bases not matched to a gene: 6. The CDR3 consists of 15 residues. Germline CDR1 and CDR2: LGHNA and YNFKEQ. The CDR3 DNA follows: TGTGCCAGCAGCCCGACGGGACTAGGATACAATGAGCAGTTCTTC. It encodes CASSPTGLGYNEQFF.

The chain recombines TRBV2 with TRBJ2-7; D gene ambiguous. Germline CDR1 reads SNHLY; CDR2 reads FYNNEI. Trimming cost V 1 base and J 6 bases, with 10 bases left between them. This CDR3 contains 13 residues. CDR3 nucleotides: TGTGCCAGCAGTGAAGAACTCCTCAGCGAGCAGTACTTC. It yields the protein CASSEELLSEQYF.

The rearrangement uses TRBV4-3 and TRBJ2-3; D may match TRBD1 or TRBD2 (5 bases each). The V end lost 0 bases, the J end lost 5 bases, and 18 bases lay between the germline ends. This CDR3 contains 17 residues. Germline lookup yields CDR1 LGHNA and CDR2 YSLEER. The CDR3 protein is CASSQDWGSLGGDTQYF. The CDR3 nucleotides are TGCGCCAGCAGCCAAGATTGGGGTAGCCTTGGGGGAGATACGCAGTATTTT.

This clonotype has more than one count but fewer than ten. This rearrangement joins TRBV15 to TRBJ1-1; D may be TRBD1 (5 bases). Trimming left V 3 bases short and J 3 bases short, with 14 bases between. The CDR3 totals 15 residues. Germline CDR1 reads LNHNV; CDR2 reads YYDKDF (reference sequence). The CDR3 nucleotides read TGTGCCACCAGCAGGGCCCCCCGGGGGGACACTGAAGCTTTCTTT. As protein: CATSRAPRGDTEAFF.

The gene calls are TRBV20-1 and TRBJ1-1; TRBD1 is a possible D gene (5 bases). Germline V gives CDR1 DFQATT, CDR2 SNEGSKA (reference sequence). Trimming pared 2 bases from V and 1 base from J, leaving 17 bases between. The CDR3 consists of 16 residues. CDR3 loop: CSARYSGRGENTEAFF. DNA for the CDR3: TGCAGTGCTAGATATAGCGGACGGGGGGAGAACACTGAAGCTTTCTTT.

This clonotype was detected only a few times. The rearrangement joins TRBV6-5 to TRBJ2-5, with 10 bases lining up with TRBD2. CDR3 length: 16 residues. Losses at the gene ends were 0 bases for V and 3 bases for J; bases not matched to a gene: 4. CDR1 and CDR2 from the germline V gene are MNHEY and SVGAGI. CDR3 protein: CASSYSAGTSEETQYF. The DNA of the CDR3 is TGTGCCAGCAGTTACTCAGCCGGGACTAGCGAAGAGACCCAGTACTTC.

The rearrangement links TRBV7-8 to TRBJ1-2, with D perhaps matching TRBD1 (6 bases). Trimming took 2 bases from V and 2 from J, leaving 12 bases between them. The germline CDR1 and CDR2 sequences are SGHVS and FQNEAQ. The CDR3 spans 15 residues. The CDR3 reads CASSLTDRTNYGYTF. Written as DNA, the CDR3 is TGTGCCAGCAGCTTAACTGACAGGACGAACTATGGCTACACCTTC.